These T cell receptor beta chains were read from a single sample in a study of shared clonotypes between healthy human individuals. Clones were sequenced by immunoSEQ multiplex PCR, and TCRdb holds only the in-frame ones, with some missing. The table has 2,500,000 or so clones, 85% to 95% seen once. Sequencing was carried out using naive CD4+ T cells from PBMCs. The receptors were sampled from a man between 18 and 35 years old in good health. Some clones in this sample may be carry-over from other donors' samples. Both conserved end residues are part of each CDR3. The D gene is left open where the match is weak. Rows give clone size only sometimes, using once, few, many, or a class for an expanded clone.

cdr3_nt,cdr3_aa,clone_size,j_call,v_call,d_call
TGTGCCAGCAGCTTAGCGGGCGGCTACACCTTC,CASSLAGGYTF,.,TRBJ1-2,TRBV7-2,.
TGTGCCAGCAGTTTAAGCAGGGCTGGGGCCAACGTCCTGACTTTC,CASSLSRAGANVLTF,.,TRBJ2-6,TRBV28,.
TGTGCCAGCAGCCCCCTTTATGTATGGGGGGAGACTGAAGCTTTCTTT,CASSPLYVWGETEAFF,few,TRBJ1-1,TRBV27,.
TGCGCCAGCAGCTTGGTCCAGGGCGGCGATGAGCAGTTCTTC,CASSLVQGGDEQFF,.,TRBJ2-1,TRBV5-1,.
TGTGCCAGCAGTGTCCGACAGTTCAATCAGCCCCAGCATTTT,CASSVRQFNQPQHF,.,TRBJ1-5,TRBV28,.
TGTGCCAGCAGCGTACAGGGGGCCTCTCACAATGAGCAGTTCTTC,CASSVQGASHNEQFF,.,TRBJ2-1,TRBV9,TRBD1
TGTGCCAGCAGCGTAGGACAGGGGAGTACTGAAGCTTTCTTT,CASSVGQGSTEAFF,.,TRBJ1-1,TRBV9,TRBD1
TGTGCCAGCAGCTTTACTAGCGGGGCCAATGAGCAGTTCTTC,CASSFTSGANEQFF,few,TRBJ2-1,TRBV7-9,TRBD2
TGTGCCAGCAGCTTCTTGGAGGGCGGGGATGGCTACACCTTC,CASSFLEGGDGYTF,.,TRBJ1-2,TRBV5-4,.
TGTGCCAGCAGTAATCCGCTCGGGAGGGAGCAGTACTTC,CASSNPLGREQYF,.,TRBJ2-7,TRBV6-6,TRBD2
TGTGCCAGCAGTTGGAAACCAGGTCAGCCCCAGCATTTT,CASSWKPGQPQHF,.,TRBJ1-5,TRBV6-5,.
TGTGCCAGCAGTTCAGGGGGCACTGAAGCTTTCTTT,CASSSGGTEAFF,few,TRBJ1-1,TRBV2,TRBD1
TGCGCCAGCAGCTTGGACGGGAGGGCCCGCGAGCAGTACTTC,CASSLDGRAREQYF,.,TRBJ2-7,TRBV5-1,TRBD2
TGTGCCAGCAGCTCACCAGGGGGGTCCTCTGGAAACACCATATATTTT,CASSSPGGSSGNTIYF,.,TRBJ1-3,TRBV13,TRBD1
TGCGCCAGCAGCCAAGATCGGAGCAAAGGGGTCTCCTACGAGCAGTACTTC,CASSQDRSKGVSYEQYF,.,TRBJ2-7,TRBV4-1,.
TGCGCCAGCAGCTTGGCGACATCGGGAGGCTTCGGCTACACCTTC,CASSLATSGGFGYTF,.,TRBJ1-2,TRBV5-1,.
TGCGCCAGCAGCCCCGGAAGGGGGGTAGATACGCAGTATTTT,CASSPGRGVDTQYF,.,TRBJ2-3,TRBV5-1,.
TGTGCCAGCAGCCGGGGACAGTACAATGAGCAGTTCTTC,CASSRGQYNEQFF,.,TRBJ2-1,TRBV7-8,TRBD1
TGTGCCAGCAGCTTAAGCGGAGGGGGCAGGGAGACCCAGTACTTC,CASSLSGGGRETQYF,.,TRBJ2-5,TRBV7-7,.
TGTGCCAGCAGCTCCCCTAGATTGGCGACCTACGAGCAGTACTTC,CASSSPRLATYEQYF,.,TRBJ2-7,TRBV11-1,.
TGTGCCAGCAGCCAAGTCCGGGGGCCCTACGAGCAGTACTTC,CASSQVRGPYEQYF,.,TRBJ2-7,TRBV4-2,.
TGTGCCAGCTCACCCCTGGGAGCCGGGACAGGGGCCTACGAGCAGTACTTC,CASSPLGAGTGAYEQYF,.,TRBJ2-7,TRBV18,TRBD1
TGTGCCAGCAGTCCCTCTAGACTAGCGGCTAGCACAGATACGCAGTATTTT,CASSPSRLAASTDTQYF,.,TRBJ2-3,TRBV28,TRBD2
TGTGCCAGCAGCTTTGGGTCAGGGGCGTGGGGCTACACCTTC,CASSFGSGAWGYTF,.,TRBJ1-2,TRBV11-1,.
TGTGCCAGTAGTATCTTTGGGACAGCGAACACTGAAGCTTTCTTT,CASSIFGTANTEAFF,.,TRBJ1-1,TRBV19,TRBD1
TGTGCCAGCACCCCCGGCAGGGCTGGAAACACCATATATTTT,CASTPGRAGNTIYF,.,TRBJ1-3,TRBV6-1,.
TGCGCCAGCAAGGGACAGGGTCCTTCCTACGAGCAGTACTTC,CASKGQGPSYEQYF,.,TRBJ2-7,TRBV5-1,TRBD1
TGTGCCAGCAGCGTAGGAGTAGGGGGGGCTTTCTTT,CASSVGVGGAFF,.,TRBJ1-1,TRBV9,.
TGTGCCAGCAGCCTGGGACTAGCGGGAGGAGGCGAGCAGTACTTC,CASSLGLAGGGEQYF,.,TRBJ2-7,TRBV7-2,TRBD2
TGTGCCAGCAGCTTAAATCCGGGAGGTGGCTACACCTTC,CASSLNPGGGYTF,.,TRBJ1-2,TRBV7-3,.
TGTGCCTGGAGCCTACAGGGTTTCACCGGGGAGCTGTTTTTT,CAWSLQGFTGELFF,.,TRBJ2-2,TRBV30,.
TGTGCCTGGAGTGCTGATAGCAATCAGCCCCAGCATTTT,CAWSADSNQPQHF,.,TRBJ1-5,TRBV30,.
TGCGCCAGCAGCCAAGGCCCAGTAAGGAGCACAGATACGCAGTATTTT,CASSQGPVRSTDTQYF,.,TRBJ2-3,TRBV5-1,.
TGTGCCACCAGCAGAGGGACTAGCGGCTACAATGAGCAGTTCTTC,CATSRGTSGYNEQFF,.,TRBJ2-1,TRBV15,TRBD2
TGTGCCAGCAGCTTAGGACCCCCCCGCTCTGGGGCCAACGTCCTGACTTTC,CASSLGPPRSGANVLTF,.,TRBJ2-6,TRBV7-2,.